This TCR beta chain is from a study of cytomegalovirus exposure and HLA in healthy donors. Study results and caveats: When the data were analyzed later, several of the most significant clusters appeared to be linked to common viral pathogens. The records held CMV serostatus as the only immune exposure information. Both high specificity and high sensitivity reportedly marked the classifier's diagnosis of cytomegalovirus status.

Of note for this clone: The antigen remains unidentified.

The ends lost 3 bases at V and 3 bases at J; junction bases unmatched: 8. Germline CDR1 is LNHDA and CDR2 is SQIVND (reference sequence). The CDR3 has 15 residues. Primers: 60 Vbeta forward and 13 Jbeta reverse. Using immunoSEQ multiplex PCR, the repertoire was profiled, and TCRdb retains in-frame clones only, with some absent. Of approximately 210,000 clones in the sample, about 81% were seen once. Sequences were obtained from PBMCs. The receptor was isolated from a man aged 18 to 29 in good health and CMV-seronegative. V gene TRBV19 combines with J gene TRBJ2-7; TRBD1 matches 7 bases. CDR3 in amino acids: CASSIDRERGYEQYF. As DNA, the CDR3 is TGTGCCAGTAGTATCGACAGGGAAAGGGGCTACGAGCAGTACTTC.